The entry below describes one T cell receptor (beta chain). The antigen is undetermined. The CDR3 is 13 residues long. V was clipped by 5 bases and J by 5 bases, with 10 bases between them. ViraFEST used viral peptide pools to expand antigen-specific CD4+ T cells before sequencing. Subsequent to 10 days of culture, CD4+ T cells were isolated. Nucleocapsid antibodies were negative in the vaccine recipients, who had never had SARS-CoV-2 infection. This entry comes from a study of vaccination effects on CD4 cells after COVID-19. Clones were sequenced by immunoSEQ multiplex PCR, and TCRdb holds only the in-frame ones, with some missing. Of around 71,000 clones listed, around three quarters are singletons. Study results and limitations: Long after vaccination, the clones induced by infection and by vaccine shrank markedly in size.

The receptor was isolated from a human donor who received a COVID-19 vaccine. The rearrangement uses TRBV12-3 or TRBV12-4 and TRBJ1-3; no reliable D call. The starting material was CD4+ T cells from PBMCs cultured with HCoV-OC43 spike peptides, obtained before COVID-19 vaccination. Regarding subset: HCoV-OC43 spike overlapping peptide pool stimulation. The CDR3: CASSITGRNTIYF. As DNA, the CDR3 is TGTGCCAGCAGTATTACGGGGAGAAACACCATATATTTT.